The clone carrying this T cell receptor (beta chain) was counted between two and nine times. What it recognizes is unknown. These data belong to a study of T cell repertoires in cytomegalovirus infection. Study context: Indications came from public TCR beta signatures; they pointed to CMV infection and to a matching HLA type.

TCRdb re-called the reads through MiXCR, storing one row per CDR3 protein. The repertoire includes some 170,000 distinct CDR3 sequences, roughly 17% of them detected once, and approximately 25% sits in the top ten. Study-wide findings and caveats: In two of eight donors, the top clonotype was HLA-C-restricted CMV-specific. Identification of carriers of CMV plus the relevant HLA was achieved through cumulative public TCR beta family frequency.

Looked up from germline, CDR1 is SGHTA and CDR2 is FQGNSA. This CDR3 comprises 15 residues. J gave up 6 bases and V 4 bases, and 4 bases lay outside the gene matches. Sample: CD8+ T cells from PBMCs. This chain uses TRBV7-2 with TRBJ2-5, with 14 bases fitting TRBD2. The receptor comes from a human donor in good health (CMV status not recorded). Some clones in this sample may be carry-over from other donors' samples. The CDR3 DNA reads TGTGCCAGCAGCTGGGGACTAGCGGGGGAAAAGACCCAGTACTTC. Translating it yields CASSWGLAGEKTQYF. Variable domain in full (rest from reference TRBV7-2 and TRBJ2-5): GAGVSQSPSNKVTEKGKDVELRCDPISGHTALYWYRQSLGQGLEFLIYFQGNSAPDKSGLPSDRFSAERTGGSVSTLTIQRTQQEDSAVYLCASSWGLAGEKTQYFGPGTRLLVL.